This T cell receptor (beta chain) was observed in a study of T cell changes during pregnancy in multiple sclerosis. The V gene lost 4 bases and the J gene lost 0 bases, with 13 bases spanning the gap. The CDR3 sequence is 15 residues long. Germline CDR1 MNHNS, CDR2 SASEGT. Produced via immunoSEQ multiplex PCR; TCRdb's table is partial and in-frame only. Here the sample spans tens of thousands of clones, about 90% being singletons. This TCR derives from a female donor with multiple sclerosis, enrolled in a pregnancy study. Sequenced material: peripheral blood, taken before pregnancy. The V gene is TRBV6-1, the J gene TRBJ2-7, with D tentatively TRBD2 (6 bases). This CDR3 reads CASSAPSAISYEQYF. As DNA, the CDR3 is TGTGCCAGCAGTGCCCCTAGCGCCATCTCCTACGAGCAGTACTTC.